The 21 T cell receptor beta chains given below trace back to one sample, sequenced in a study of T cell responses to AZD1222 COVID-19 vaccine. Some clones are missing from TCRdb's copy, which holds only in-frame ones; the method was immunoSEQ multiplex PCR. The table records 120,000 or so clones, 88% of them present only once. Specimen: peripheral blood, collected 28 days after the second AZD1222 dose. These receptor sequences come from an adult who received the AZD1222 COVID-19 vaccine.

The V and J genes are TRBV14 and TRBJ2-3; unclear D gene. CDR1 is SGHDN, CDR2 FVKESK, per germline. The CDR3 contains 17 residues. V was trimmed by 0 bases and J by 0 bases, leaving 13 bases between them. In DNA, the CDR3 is TGTGCCAGCAGCCAAGATCCCCTCGGGCCTAGCACAGATACGCAGTATTTT. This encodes CASSQDPLGPSTDTQYF. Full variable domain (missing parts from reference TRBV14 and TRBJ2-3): EAGVTQFPSHSVIEKGQTVTLRCDPISGHDNLYWYRRVMGKEIKFLLHFVKESKQDESGMPNNRFLAERTGGTYSTLKVQPAELEDSGVYFCASSQDPLGPSTDTQYFGPGTRLTVL.

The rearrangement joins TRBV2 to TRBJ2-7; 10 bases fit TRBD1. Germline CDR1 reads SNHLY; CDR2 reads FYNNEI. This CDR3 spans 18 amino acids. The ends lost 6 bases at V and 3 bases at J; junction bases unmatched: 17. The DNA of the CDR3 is TGTGCCAGCAGGGACCCTCTTATGGACAGGGGGGGTTTCTACGAGCAGTACTTC. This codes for CASRDPLMDRGGFYEQYF.

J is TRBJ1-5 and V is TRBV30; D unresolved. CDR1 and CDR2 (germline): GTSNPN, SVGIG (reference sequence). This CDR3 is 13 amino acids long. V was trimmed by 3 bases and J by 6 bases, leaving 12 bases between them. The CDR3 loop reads CAWSTIPFQPQHF. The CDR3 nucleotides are TGTGCCTGGAGCACGATACCTTTTCAGCCCCAGCATTTT.

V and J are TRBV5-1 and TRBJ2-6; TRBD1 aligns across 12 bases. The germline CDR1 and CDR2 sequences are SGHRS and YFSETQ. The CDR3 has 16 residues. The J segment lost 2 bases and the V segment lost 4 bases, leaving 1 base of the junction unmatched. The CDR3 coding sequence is TGCGCCAGCAGCAGGGACAGGGGGCCTGGGGCCAACGTCCTGACTTTC. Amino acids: CASSRDRGPGANVLTF. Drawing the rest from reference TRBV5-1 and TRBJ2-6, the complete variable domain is KAGVTQTPRYLIKTRGQQVTLSCSPISGHRSVSWYQQTPGQGLQFLFEYFSETQRNKGNFPGRFSGRQFSNSRSEMNVSTLELGDSALYLCASSRDRGPGANVLTFGAGSRLTVL.

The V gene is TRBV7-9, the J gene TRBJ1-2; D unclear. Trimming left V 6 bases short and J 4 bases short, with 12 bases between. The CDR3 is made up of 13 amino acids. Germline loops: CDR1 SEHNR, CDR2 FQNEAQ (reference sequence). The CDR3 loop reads CASRPDTPYGYTF. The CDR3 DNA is TGTGCCAGCAGGCCTGACACCCCCTATGGCTACACCTTC.

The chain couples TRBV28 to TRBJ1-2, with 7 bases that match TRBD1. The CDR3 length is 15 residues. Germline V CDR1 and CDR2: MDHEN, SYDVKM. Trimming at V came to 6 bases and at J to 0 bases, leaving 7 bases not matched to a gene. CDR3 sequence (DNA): TGTGCCAGCAGCTCCCAGGGGGACCCTAACTATGGCTACACCTTC. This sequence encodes CASSSQGDPNYGYTF.

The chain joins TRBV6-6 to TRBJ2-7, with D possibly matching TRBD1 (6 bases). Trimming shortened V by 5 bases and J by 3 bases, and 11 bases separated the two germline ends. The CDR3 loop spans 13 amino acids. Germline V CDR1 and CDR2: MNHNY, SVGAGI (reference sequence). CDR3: CASSGGHLYEQYF. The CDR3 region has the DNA TGTGCCAGCAGTGGGGGACACCTCTACGAGCAGTACTTC.

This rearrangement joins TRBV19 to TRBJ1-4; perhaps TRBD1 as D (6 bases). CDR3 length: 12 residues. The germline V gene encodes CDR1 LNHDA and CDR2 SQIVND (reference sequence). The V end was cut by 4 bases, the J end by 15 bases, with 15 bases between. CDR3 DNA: TGTGCCAGTAGTACGACATCAGGGGTAGTGTTTTTT. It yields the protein CASSTTSGVVFF.

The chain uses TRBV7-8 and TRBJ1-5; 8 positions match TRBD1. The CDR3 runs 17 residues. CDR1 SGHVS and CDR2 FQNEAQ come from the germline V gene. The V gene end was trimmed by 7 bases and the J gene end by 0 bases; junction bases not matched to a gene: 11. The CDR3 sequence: CASTQDRGGYSNQPQHF. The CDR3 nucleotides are TGTGCCAGCACTCAAGACAGGGGCGGATATAGCAATCAGCCCCAGCATTTT.

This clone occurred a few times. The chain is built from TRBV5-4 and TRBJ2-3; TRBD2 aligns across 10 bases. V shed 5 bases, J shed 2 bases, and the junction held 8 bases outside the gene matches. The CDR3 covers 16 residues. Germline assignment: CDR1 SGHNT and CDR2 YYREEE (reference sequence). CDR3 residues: CASSTLAGPFTDTQYF. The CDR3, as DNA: TGTGCCAGCAGTACACTAGCGGGGCCTTTCACAGATACGCAGTATTTT.

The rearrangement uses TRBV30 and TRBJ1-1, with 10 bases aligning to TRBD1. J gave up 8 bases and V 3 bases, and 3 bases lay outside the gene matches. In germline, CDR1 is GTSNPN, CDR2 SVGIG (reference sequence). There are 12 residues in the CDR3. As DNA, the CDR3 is TGTGCCTGGAGAATGGGACAGGGGGAAGCTTTCTTT. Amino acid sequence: CAWRMGQGEAFF.

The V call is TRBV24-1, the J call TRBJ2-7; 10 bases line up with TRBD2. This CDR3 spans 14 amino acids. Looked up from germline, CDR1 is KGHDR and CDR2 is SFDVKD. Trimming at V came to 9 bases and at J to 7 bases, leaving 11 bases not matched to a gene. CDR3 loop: CATAASGRAREQYF. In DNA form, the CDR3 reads TGTGCCACCGCGGCAAGCGGGAGGGCGAGGGAGCAGTACTTC.

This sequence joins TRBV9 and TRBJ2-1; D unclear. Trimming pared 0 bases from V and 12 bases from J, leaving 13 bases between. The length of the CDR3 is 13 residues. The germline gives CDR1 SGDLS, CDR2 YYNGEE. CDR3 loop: CASSVVPNSGQFF. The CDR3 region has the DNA TGTGCCAGCAGCGTAGTACCCAACTCGGGGCAGTTCTTC.

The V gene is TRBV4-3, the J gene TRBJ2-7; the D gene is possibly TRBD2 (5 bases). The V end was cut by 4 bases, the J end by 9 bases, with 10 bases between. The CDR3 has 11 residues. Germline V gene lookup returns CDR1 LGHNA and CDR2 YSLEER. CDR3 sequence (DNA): TGCGCCAGCAGCCCCCCTCGGGGGCAGTACTTC. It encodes CASSPPRGQYF.

The CDR3 spells CASSNGAHTF. CDR3 nucleotide sequence: TGTGCCAGCAGTAACGGGGCCCACACCTTC. The chain links TRBV7-9 to TRBJ1-2; a weak D match, TRBD1 (5 bases). This CDR3 has 10 residues. The V end lost 6 bases, the J end lost 12 bases, and 11 bases lay between the germline ends. Germline V gene sequence: CDR1 SEHNR, CDR2 FQNEAQ (reference sequence).

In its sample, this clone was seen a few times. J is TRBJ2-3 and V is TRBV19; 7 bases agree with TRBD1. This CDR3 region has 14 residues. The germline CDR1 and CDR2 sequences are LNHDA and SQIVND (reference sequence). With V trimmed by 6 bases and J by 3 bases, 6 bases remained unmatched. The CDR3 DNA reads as TGTGCCAGTAGGGACAGGATAGGAACAGATACGCAGTATTTT. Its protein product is CASRDRIGTDTQYF.

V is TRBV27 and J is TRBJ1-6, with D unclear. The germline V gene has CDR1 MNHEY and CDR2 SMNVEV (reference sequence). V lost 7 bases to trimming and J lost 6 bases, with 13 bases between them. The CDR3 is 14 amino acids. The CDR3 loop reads CASTNRESNSPLHF. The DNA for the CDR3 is TGTGCCAGCACCAACAGAGAGTCTAATTCACCCCTCCACTTT.

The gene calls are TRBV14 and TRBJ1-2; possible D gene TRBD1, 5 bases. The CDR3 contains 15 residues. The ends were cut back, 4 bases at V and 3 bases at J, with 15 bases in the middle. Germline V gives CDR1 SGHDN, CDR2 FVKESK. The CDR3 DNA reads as TGTGCCAGCAGCCCTCGGGCCTTAGGGGACTATGGCTACACCTTC. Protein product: CASSPRALGDYGYTF.

This chain's CDR3 is CASSLMAQGRETQYF. The CDR3 DNA reads as TGTGCCAGCAGCTTAATGGCCCAGGGACGGGAGACCCAGTACTTC. The chain has TRBV7-3 and TRBJ2-5; D possibly matches TRBD1 or TRBD2 (5 bases each). The germline CDR1 and CDR2 sequences are SGHTA and FQGTGA. V lost 1 base to trimming and J lost 5 bases, with 14 bases between them. The CDR3 contains 15 residues. Full variable domain (rest looked up from reference TRBV7-3 and TRBJ2-5): GAGVSQTPSNKVTEKGKYVELRCDPISGHTALYWYRQSLGQGPEFLIYFQGTGAADDSGLPNDRFFAVRPEGSVSTLKIQRTERGDSAVYLCASSLMAQGRETQYFGPGTRLLVL.

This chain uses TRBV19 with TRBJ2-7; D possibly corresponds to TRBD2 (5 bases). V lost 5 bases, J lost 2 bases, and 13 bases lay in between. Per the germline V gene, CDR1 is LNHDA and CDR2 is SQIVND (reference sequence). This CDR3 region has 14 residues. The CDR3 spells CASSGRDQAYEQYF. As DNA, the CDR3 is TGTGCCAGTAGTGGACGGGATCAGGCCTACGAGCAGTACTTC.

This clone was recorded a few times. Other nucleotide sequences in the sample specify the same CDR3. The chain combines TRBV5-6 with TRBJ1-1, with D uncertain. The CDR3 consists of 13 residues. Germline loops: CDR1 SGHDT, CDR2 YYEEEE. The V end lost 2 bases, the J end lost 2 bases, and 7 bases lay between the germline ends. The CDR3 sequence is CASSLGPNTEAFF. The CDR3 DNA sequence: TGTGCCAGCAGCTTAGGGCCCAACACTGAAGCTTTCTTT.